These 19 T cell receptor beta chains came from one sample sequenced in a study of T cell changes during pregnancy in multiple sclerosis. Sequencing was performed with immunoSEQ multiplex PCR; in TCRdb, only in-frame clones are kept and a portion is missing. The sample lists some 31,000 clones, about 88% seen once, with roughly 10% in the top ten. The sample here was CD8+ T cells from peripheral blood mononuclear cells, taken in the third trimester of pregnancy. These receptor sequences come from a female donor with multiple sclerosis, enrolled in a pregnancy study.

The chain joins TRBV6-6 to TRBJ2-7; the D is unclear. V was pared by 0 bases and J by 3 bases, with 12 bases between. The CDR3 length is 15 residues. Per germline, CDR1 MNHNY and CDR2 SVGAGI (reference sequence). This CDR3 is CASSYSILANYEQYF. CDR3 in DNA: TGTGCCAGCAGTTACTCGATACTCGCGAACTACGAGCAGTACTTC.

V gene TRBV11-2 combines with J gene TRBJ1-5; D uncertain. Germline values: CDR1 SGHAT, CDR2 FQNNGV. There are 14 residues in the CDR3. Between the trimmed V and J ends, which lost 2 bases and 0 bases, there was a span of 5 bases. DNA for the CDR3: TGTGCCAGCAGCTTATCTCGTAGCAATCAGCCCCAGCATTTT. As protein: CASSLSRSNQPQHF.

CDR3 in DNA: TGTGCCAGCAGCGTTTGGGGGCAGGACGAGCAGTACTTC. It is translated as CASSVWGQDEQYF. The V gene is TRBV9, the J gene TRBJ2-7, with D perhaps matching TRBD1 (6 bases). CDR3 length equals 13 residues. The germline V and J ends were trimmed by 2 bases and 5 bases, with 11 bases remaining between them. From germline, CDR1 is SGDLS and CDR2 YYNGEE.

The chain joins TRBV27 to TRBJ2-7, with 9 bases identical to TRBD1. Germline CDR1 reads MNHEY; CDR2 reads SMNVEV (reference sequence). V was clipped by 3 bases and J by 4 bases; unmatched bases: 7. This CDR3 is 15 amino acids long. This CDR3 reads CASSFLRDRVYEQYF. Written as DNA, the CDR3 is TGTGCCAGCAGTTTCCTCCGGGACAGGGTATACGAGCAGTACTTC.

In its sample, this clone was seen once. This chain links TRBV27 with TRBJ2-7, with D possibly TRBD1 on 6 matching bases. Germline CDR1 reads MNHEY; CDR2 reads SMNVEV (reference sequence). Trimming took off 8 bases at V and 3 bases at J, with 14 bases between the two ends. This CDR3 is 13 amino acids long. CDR3 amino acids: CASGRARGYEQYF. The CDR3, as DNA: TGTGCCAGCGGAAGGGCCAGGGGCTACGAGCAGTACTTC.

The chain links TRBV28 to TRBJ1-2, with D possibly matching TRBD1 (6 bases). Germline V lookup: CDR1 MDHEN, CDR2 SYDVKM. This CDR3 has 12 amino acids. Trimming shortened V by 5 bases and J by 7 bases, and 11 bases separated the two germline ends. CDR3 coding DNA: TGTGCCAGCAGTAAGGGGGTCGGTGGCTACACCTTC. As protein: CASSKGVGGYTF.

This rearrangement joins TRBV27 to TRBJ2-3, with 13 bases matching TRBD2. Germline V gene data show CDR1 as MNHEY and CDR2 as SMNVEV (reference sequence). The CDR3 consists of 18 residues. V was clipped by 5 bases and J by 3 bases; unmatched bases: 11. The DNA of the CDR3 is TGTGCCAGCAGTCCACCGGTACTGACTAGCGGGAGGACAGATACGCAGTATTTT. This sequence encodes CASSPPVLTSGRTDTQYF.

This sequence joins TRBV27 and TRBJ2-7; 7 bases map to TRBD2. CDR3 length equals 14 residues. The V segment lost 10 bases and the J segment 2 bases; nucleotides outside the gene matches: 11. Germline V gene lookup returns CDR1 MNHEY and CDR2 SMNVEV (reference sequence). The DNA for the CDR3 is TGTGCCACCTCGCCGGGGCTAGCGGCCTACGAGCAGTACTTC. This encodes CATSPGLAAYEQYF.

The V gene is TRBV2, the J gene TRBJ1-1, with 9 bases fitting TRBD1. This CDR3 has 11 residues. From germline, CDR1 is SNHLY and CDR2 FYNNEI. J gave up 11 bases and V 9 bases, and 7 bases lay outside the gene matches. CDR3 loop: CARRLTGGAFF. The CDR3 DNA follows: TGTGCCAGGAGATTGACAGGGGGGGCTTTCTTT. The full variable domain, in which reference TRBV2 and TRBJ1-1 provide the parts outside the CDR3, is EPEVTQTPSHQVTQMGQEVILRCVPISNHLYFYWYRQILGQKVEFLVSFYNNEISEKSEIFDDQFSVERPDGSNFTLKIRSTKLEDSAMYFCARRLTGGAFFGQGTRLTVV.

The CDR3 DNA reads as TGTGCCAGAAGCCGGACAGGGCAGGAGCAGTACTTC. Translating gives CARSRTGQEQYF. The rearrangement uses TRBV5-3 and TRBJ2-7, with 8 positions matching TRBD1. TRBV5-3 is treated as an ORF (open reading frame) with a function not yet certain. The CDR3 covers 12 residues. Trimming cost V 4 bases and J 7 bases; bases outside gene matches: 4.

This sequence joins TRBV2 and TRBJ1-2; TRBD1 might be the D (6 bases). This CDR3 contains 13 residues. The V gene lost 10 bases and the J gene lost 4 bases, with 16 bases spanning the gap. CDR1 and CDR2 from the germline V gene are SNHLY and FYNNEI. CDR3 loop: CATLMDSLYGYTF. CDR3 DNA sequence: TGTGCCACCCTTATGGACAGCCTCTATGGCTACACCTTC.

The chain uses TRBV19 and TRBJ1-1; 9 bases are a match to TRBD1. J gave up 0 bases and V 8 bases, and 4 bases lay outside the gene matches. Germline lookup yields CDR1 LNHDA and CDR2 SQIVND (reference sequence). The CDR3 is 14 amino acids. CDR3 nucleotide sequence: TGTGCCAGTGAAGGACAGGGGATGAACACTGAAGCTTTCTTT. This encodes CASEGQGMNTEAFF. Filled out from reference TRBV19 and TRBJ1-1, the complete variable domain reads DGGITQSPKYLFRKEGQNVTLSCEQNLNHDAMYWYRQDPGQGLRLIYYSQIVNDFQKGDIAEGYSVSREKKESFPLTVTSAQKNPTAFYLCASEGQGMNTEAFFGQGTRLTVV.

The chain joins TRBV7-9 to TRBJ2-7, with a tentative D call TRBD2 (5 bases). The CDR3 extends over 18 amino acids. Trimming shortened V by 5 bases and J by 0 bases, and 23 bases separated the two germline ends. CDR1 is SEHNR and CDR2 is FQNEAQ in the germline V gene (reference sequence). CDR3 nucleotides: TGTGCCAGCAGCCCCGTATCTTCACCGGGGATCCGCTCCTACGAGCAGTACTTC. Its translation is CASSPVSSPGIRSYEQYF.

In its sample, this clone is medium-sized. The chain recombines TRBV5-1 with TRBJ1-1; no definite D call. V was trimmed by 9 bases and J by 8 bases, leaving 17 bases between them. This CDR3 region has 12 residues. In germline, CDR1 is SGHRS, CDR2 YFSETQ. The CDR3 DNA reads as TGCGCCACCAAAGCCAATACCGGGGAAGCTTTCTTT. Encoded protein: CATKANTGEAFF.

The chain employs TRBV18 and TRBJ2-1, with D maybe TRBD2 (6 bases). The CDR3 totals 13 residues. Looked up from germline, CDR1 is KGHSH and CDR2 is LQKENI. V shed 3 bases and J shed 9 bases, with 12 bases lying between them. The CDR3 protein is CASSPGEDPEQFF. The CDR3 DNA is TGTGCCAGCTCACCCGGGGAGGATCCTGAGCAGTTCTTC.

The gene calls are TRBV9 and TRBJ2-1; no clear D. Germline CDR1 and CDR2: SGDLS and YYNGEE. Trimming removed 1 base at V and 4 bases at J, with 3 bases between. The CDR3 consists of 12 residues. The DNA for the CDR3 is TGTGCCAGCAGCGTAACTTACAATGAGCAGTTCTTC. It yields the protein CASSVTYNEQFF.

CDR3 in amino acids: CASSFMADEKLFF. The CDR3, as DNA: TGTGCCAGCAGTTTTATGGCAGATGAAAAACTGTTTTTT. The V call is TRBV28, the J call TRBJ1-4; D gene ambiguous. V lost 3 bases and J lost 6, with 8 bases in between. The CDR3 loop spans 13 amino acids. In germline, CDR1 is MDHEN, CDR2 SYDVKM.

This clone has only one observation. The chain carries TRBV28 and TRBJ2-7; the match to TRBD1 covers 9 bases. Germline CDR1 MDHEN, CDR2 SYDVKM. This CDR3 is built from 16 residues. The J segment lost 7 bases and the V segment lost 3 bases, leaving 13 bases of the junction unmatched. The CDR3 coding sequence is TGTGCCAGCAGTTTCACAGTGGGACAGGGAAGTTGGGAGCAGTACTTC. Translated, it gives CASSFTVGQGSWEQYF. Supplemented by reference TRBV28 and TRBJ2-7, the full variable domain reads DVKVTQSSRYLVKRTGEKVFLECVQDMDHENMFWYRQDPGLGLRLIYFSYDVKMKEKGDIPEGYSVSREKKERFSLILESASTNQTSMYLCASSFTVGQGSWEQYFGPGTRLTVT.

V gene TRBV5-1 combines with J gene TRBJ2-1; D gene uncertain. V lost 4 bases, J lost 1 base, and 6 bases lay in between. Germline CDR1 SGHRS, CDR2 YFSETQ. This CDR3 spans 13 amino acids. CDR3 coding DNA: TGCGCCAGCAGCGTATATTCCTACAATGAGCAGTTCTTC. This codes for CASSVYSYNEQFF. The full variable domain, its missing parts supplied by reference TRBV5-1 and TRBJ2-1, is KAGVTQTPRYLIKTRGQQVTLSCSPISGHRSVSWYQQTPGQGLQFLFEYFSETQRNKGNFPGRFSGRQFSNSRSEMNVSTLELGDSALYLCASSVYSYNEQFFGPGTRLTVL.